A single sample gave rise to the 22 T cell receptor beta chains below, sequenced in a study of blood T cells in healthy people across ages. Through a sample-barcoded 5' primer and a J-beta primer mix, a second PCR was run for roughly 6 to 12 cycles. A single record per CDR3 protein comes from TCRdb applying MiXCR to the 5' RACE reads. The sample yields roughly 1,500,000 distinct CDR3 sequences, about 35% seen once. Sequenced: blood. These receptors all come from a woman aged 25 to 45 in good health.

This clonotype was picked up many times. The chain combines TRBV7-6 with TRBJ2-7; possible D gene TRBD2, 6 bases. The germline gives CDR1 SGHVS, CDR2 FNYEAQ. V was clipped by 4 bases and J by 7 bases, with 17 bases between them. The CDR3 is made up of 14 amino acids. The CDR3 spells CASSYDSGLGEQYF. The CDR3 nucleotides read TGTGCCAGCAGCTACGATAGCGGCCTAGGAGAGCAGTACTTC.

The rearrangement uses TRBV7-9 and TRBJ1-1, with TRBD1 matching 7 bases. The CDR3 is made up of 12 amino acids. The germline CDR1 and CDR2 sequences are SEHNR and FQNEAQ (reference sequence). V lost 8 bases, J lost 5 bases, and 5 bases stayed unmatched. CDR3 loop: CASGDRRTEAFF. The CDR3 region has the DNA TGTGCCAGCGGGGACAGACGGACTGAAGCTTTCTTT.

This clonotype was found a few times. This chain links TRBV12-3 or TRBV12-4 with TRBJ1-2; maybe TRBD1 (5 bases). V gave up 5 bases and J gave up 4 bases, with 23 bases separating them. The CDR3 is 17 residues long. CDR3 in amino acids: CASSPPRVNPLGYGYTF. The CDR3 coding sequence is TGTGCCAGCAGTCCCCCCAGGGTGAACCCCCTAGGCTATGGCTACACCTTC.

This clonotype was found a few times. The chain employs TRBV5-1 and TRBJ2-3, with unresolved D. The CDR3 runs to 16 residues. The V end was cut by 5 bases, the J end by 2 bases, with 18 bases between. Germline V lookup: CDR1 SGHRS, CDR2 YFSETQ. CDR3 in amino acids: CASSSLGRANTDTQYF. The CDR3 coding sequence is TGCGCCAGCAGTAGCTTAGGACGGGCAAACACAGATACGCAGTATTTT.

CDR3 DNA: TGTGCCAGCAGCCGAGAACAGGGGCTACGGCATTATGGCTACACCTTC. It specifies CASSREQGLRHYGYTF. The genes are TRBV3-1 and TRBJ1-2, with TRBD1 identical over 7 bases. This CDR3 is 16 amino acids long. CDR1 is LGHDT, CDR2 YNNKEL, per germline (reference sequence). J was trimmed by 5 bases and V by 4 bases; bases with no gene match: 13.

This clonotype occurred a few times. The rearrangement uses TRBV6-6 and TRBJ2-7, with D maybe TRBD1 (5 bases). Trimming took off 5 bases at V and 7 bases at J, with 9 bases between the two ends. The CDR3 is 11 amino acids. CDR1 and CDR2 from the germline V gene are MNHNY and SVGAGI (reference sequence). The CDR3 DNA follows: TGTGCCAGCAGTCCAGGGTGGGAGCAGTACTTC. Its translation is CASSPGWEQYF.

The chain combines TRBV29-1 with TRBJ2-3; TRBD2 matches at 7 bases. CDR1 SQVTM and CDR2 ANQGSEA come from the germline V gene. This CDR3 comprises 17 residues. V shed 7 bases, J shed 7 bases, and the junction held 23 bases outside the gene matches. The CDR3 loop reads CSGRGNAGISGKHTQYF. The CDR3 nucleotides read TGCAGCGGGCGGGGGAACGCCGGGATTAGCGGCAAACATACGCAGTATTTT.

This chain joins TRBV29-1 and TRBJ2-5; D is ambiguous. Trimming took 5 bases from V and 12 from J, leaving 10 bases between them. Germline V gene lookup returns CDR1 SQVTM and CDR2 ANQGSEA. This CDR3 contains 9 residues. The CDR3 loop is CSVSVKEYF. Written as DNA, the CDR3 is TGCAGCGTTTCTGTCAAGGAGTACTTC.

With regard to this clonotype: A read error may explain this, as a much larger clone is one base away. V gene TRBV29-1 combines with J gene TRBJ2-5; D assignment may be TRBD1 or TRBD2 (6 bases each). The J call is in doubt because the DNA end fits TRBJ2-7 better. The CDR3 length is 13 residues. The germline gives CDR1 SQVTM, CDR2 ANQGSEA. The CDR3 reads CSGRDTVGGEQYF. The CDR3 bases are TGCAGCGGCAGGGACACTGTCGGGGGCGAGCAGTACTTC.

This clonotype was counted a few times. The genes are TRBV2 and TRBJ2-7; no reliable D call. Looked up from germline, CDR1 is SNHLY and CDR2 is FYNNEI. The V end lost 7 bases, the J end lost 0 bases, and 13 bases lay between the germline ends. The CDR3 covers 14 residues. As DNA, the CDR3 is TGTGCCAGCAAGTCCTTGGTAAGCTCCTACGAGCAGTACTTC. This translates into CASKSLVSSYEQYF.

CDR3 in amino acids: CASSPDGTRAYEQYF. CDR3 nucleotides: TGTGCCAGCAGTCCGGACGGGACTAGAGCCTACGAGCAGTACTTC. This chain uses TRBV27 with TRBJ2-7; 8 bases are a match to TRBD2. This CDR3 has 15 amino acids. CDR1 and CDR2 (germline): MNHEY, SMNVEV (reference sequence). V gave up 5 bases and J gave up 2 bases; unmatched junction bases: 8.

This clonotype was observed a handful of times. J is TRBJ2-5 and V is TRBV11-2, with TRBD1 matching 8 bases. The germline V gene encodes CDR1 SGHAT and CDR2 FQNNGV. V gave up 5 bases and J gave up 2 bases; unmatched junction bases: 7. The CDR3 consists of 15 residues. CDR3 sequence (DNA): TGTGCCAGCAGCGCCCAGGGGGCTCCACAAGAGACCCAGTACTTC. This codes for CASSAQGAPQETQYF.

This clonotype has only a few counts. The V call is TRBV5-6, the J call TRBJ2-6, with D perhaps matching TRBD2 (6 bases). This CDR3 has 19 residues. CDR1 and CDR2 from the germline V gene are SGHDT and YYEEEE. The ends were cut back, 4 bases at V and 0 bases at J, with 20 bases in the middle. CDR3 nucleotide sequence: TGTGCCAGCAGCCTGTACCCACCGGCGGACTACTCTGGGGCCAACGTCCTGACTTTC. This encodes CASSLYPPADYSGANVLTF.

The chain uses TRBV28 and TRBJ2-7; 10 positions agree with TRBD2. The germline gives CDR1 MDHEN, CDR2 SYDVKM. This CDR3 spans 15 amino acids. Trimming took 5 bases from V and 4 from J; bases not matched to a gene: 8. CDR3 protein: CASSPKAGGPYEQYF. The CDR3 DNA is TGTGCCAGCAGTCCAAAAGCGGGAGGGCCTTACGAGCAGTACTTC.

On this clonotype: This could be a read error, since a much larger clone is one nucleotide away. The rearrangement joins TRBV4-1 to TRBJ2-3, with a weak D call TRBD2 (5 bases). Germline loops: CDR1 MGHRA, CDR2 YSYEKL. The CDR3 has 15 residues. With 4 bases removed from V and 6 bases from J, the gap between germline ends came to 17 bases. Here the CDR3 DNA reads TGCGCCAGCAGCCGAGTTGGAGGCTTTGGGGATACGCAGTATTTT. Encoded protein: CASSRVGGFGDTQYF.

This clonotype was recorded at least ten times. DNA for the CDR3: TGTGCCAGCAGCCTCCGCGCTAGCGGGAGTGATGAGCAGTTCTTC. It is translated as CASSLRASGSDEQFF. The chain uses TRBV7-8 and TRBJ2-1; 10 nucleotides agree with TRBD2. This CDR3 spans 15 amino acids. CDR1 is SGHVS, CDR2 FQNEAQ, per germline. V lost 5 bases and J lost 8; bases outside the gene matches: 9.

The DNA of the CDR3 is TGTGCCAGCAGCTTATATGAGGGGAGTAATTCACCCCTCCACTTT. This gives the protein CASSLYEGSNSPLHF. The chain carries TRBV7-8 and TRBJ1-6, with D possibly TRBD1 on 5 matching bases. The germline gives CDR1 SGHVS, CDR2 FQNEAQ. Trimming took 2 bases from V and 6 from J, leaving 11 bases between them. The CDR3 has 15 amino acids.

CDR3 DNA sequence: TGTGCCAGCAGAGGCCTCACTAACGGCGCTGAAGCTTTCTTT. Protein sequence: CASRGLTNGAEAFF. This chain connects TRBV2 to TRBJ1-1; D is unresolved. Trimming removed 6 bases at V and 6 bases at J, with 17 bases between. The CDR3 runs 14 residues. Per germline, CDR1 SNHLY and CDR2 FYNNEI.

The chain uses TRBV5-1 and TRBJ2-7; TRBD2 agrees at 8 bases. Unmatched junction bases numbered 8, after V lost 4 bases and J lost 5 bases. The CDR3 runs to 14 residues. Germline V lookup: CDR1 SGHRS, CDR2 YFSETQ. CDR3 residues: CASSLPGGWNEQYF. The CDR3 DNA reads as TGCGCCAGCAGCCTTCCGGGAGGGTGGAACGAGCAGTACTTC.

This clonotype was found many times. The V gene is TRBV24-1, the J gene TRBJ2-1; the match to TRBD2 covers 11 bases. This CDR3 contains 16 residues. Trimming took 1 base from V and 10 from J; bases not matched to a gene: 8. Germline V gene data show CDR1 as KGHDR and CDR2 as SFDVKD. The CDR3 here is CATSDFSSGRQEEQFF. CDR3 coding DNA: TGTGCCACCAGTGATTTTTCTAGCGGGAGGCAAGAGGAGCAGTTCTTC.

This clonotype was observed a handful of times. This chain uses TRBV7-2 with TRBJ2-1; TRBD2 matches 14 bases. J gave up 2 bases and V 5 bases, and 11 bases lay outside the gene matches. CDR3 length: 19 residues. Germline V gives CDR1 SGHTA, CDR2 FQGNSA. The CDR3, as DNA: TGTGCCAGCAGCAAAAGGGGGACTAGCGGGGGAGGCGCCTACAATGAGCAGTTCTTC. Residues: CASSKRGTSGGGAYNEQFF.

This chain joins TRBV29-1 and TRBJ2-1, with TRBD1 matching 7 bases. Germline loops: CDR1 SQVTM, CDR2 ANQGSEA. The CDR3 spans 13 residues. The ends lost 4 bases at V and 10 bases at J; junction bases unmatched: 10. CDR3 sequence: CSVGGGAGYEQFF. The CDR3 nucleotides are TGCAGCGTTGGAGGGGGCGCGGGCTACGAGCAGTTCTTC.